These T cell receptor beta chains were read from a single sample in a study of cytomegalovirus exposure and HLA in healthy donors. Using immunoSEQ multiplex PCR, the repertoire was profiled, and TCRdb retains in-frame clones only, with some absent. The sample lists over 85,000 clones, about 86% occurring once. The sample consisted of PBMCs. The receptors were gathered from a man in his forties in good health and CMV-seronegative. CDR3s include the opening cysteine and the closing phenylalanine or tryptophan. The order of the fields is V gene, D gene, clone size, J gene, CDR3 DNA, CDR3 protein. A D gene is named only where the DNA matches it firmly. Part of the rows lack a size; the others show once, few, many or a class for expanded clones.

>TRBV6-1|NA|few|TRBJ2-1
TGTGCCAGTCAGGGTTGGCGGGGAACCTACAATGAGCAGTTCTTC
CASQGWRGTYNEQFF
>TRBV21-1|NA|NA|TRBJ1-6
TGTGCCAGCAGCAAAGTAGGCAGGGAATCCTATAATTCACCCCTCCACTTT
CASSKVGRESYNSPLHF
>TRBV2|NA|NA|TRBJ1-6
TGTGCCAGCGGAGCTCAAATTTCCTATAATTCACCCCTCCACTTT
CASGAQISYNSPLHF
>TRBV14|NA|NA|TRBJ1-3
TGTGCCAGCAGCGGTAGGGACAACTCTGGAAACACCATATATTTT
CASSGRDNSGNTIYF
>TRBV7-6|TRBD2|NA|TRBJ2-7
TGTGCCAGCAGCAAGACTAGCGGGGGGTCCTGCGAGCAGTACTTC
CASSKTSGGSCEQYF
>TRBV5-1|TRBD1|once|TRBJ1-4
TGCGCCAGCAGCATGACAGGGGGAAGTGAAAAACTGTTTTTT
CASSMTGGSEKLFF
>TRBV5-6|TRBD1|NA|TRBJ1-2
TGTGCCAGCAGCTTGGACAGGGGGAGCTACACCTTC
CASSLDRGSYTF
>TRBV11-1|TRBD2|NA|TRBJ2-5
TGTGCCAGCAGCTTCCCACGAGCGGGGGTTAAAGAGACCCAGTACTTC
CASSFPRAGVKETQYF
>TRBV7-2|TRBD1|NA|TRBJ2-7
TGTGCCAGCAGCTTAGGAGGGACAGGAGCCTACGAGCAGTACTTC
CASSLGGTGAYEQYF
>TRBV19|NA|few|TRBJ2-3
TGTGCCAGTAGTATAAAAAACAGGGTCACAGATACGCAGTATTTT
CASSIKNRVTDTQYF
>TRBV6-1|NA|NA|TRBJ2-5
TGTGCCAGCAGTGAAGCGCTGGTGGGGGGAGAGACCCAGTACTTC
CASSEALVGGETQYF
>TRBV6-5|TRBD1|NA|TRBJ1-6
TGTGCCAGCAGTTTTTTAACAGGGGGTAATTCACCCCTCCACTTT
CASSFLTGGNSPLHF
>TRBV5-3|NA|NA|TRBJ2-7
TGTGCCAGAAGCTTGGATAAGCGGACTCTCAATACACGGTACTTC
CARSLDKRTLNTRYF
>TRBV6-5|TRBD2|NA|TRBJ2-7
TGTGCCAGCAGCCCCGGGACTAGCGGGATATACGAGCAGTACTTC
CASSPGTSGIYEQYF
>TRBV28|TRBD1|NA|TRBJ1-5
TGTGCCAGCAGGGGGGACAGGGAAGCCCAGCATTTT
CASRGDREAQHF
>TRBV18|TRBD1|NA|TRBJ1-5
TGTGCCAGCTCACAGGGGACAGGGGTTAATCAGCCCCAGCATTTT
CASSQGTGVNQPQHF
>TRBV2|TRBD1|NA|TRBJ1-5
TGTGCCAGCGACACAGGGGGCTTTCAGCCCCAGCATTTT
CASDTGGFQPQHF
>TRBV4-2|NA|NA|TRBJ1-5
TGTGCCAGCAGCCAAGAACACAGCCAAACCGGAAAGCCCCAGCATTTT
CASSQEHSQTGKPQHF
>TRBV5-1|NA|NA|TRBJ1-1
TGCGCCAGCAGCTTGGACAGGGCTGCAGCTTTCTTT
CASSLDRAAAFF
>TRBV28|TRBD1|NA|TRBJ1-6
TGTGCCGCCGGGACAGGGTTGACACCCCTCCACTTT
CAAGTGLTPLHF
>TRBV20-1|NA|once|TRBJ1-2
TGCAGTGCTCGGTCGGGGAAGGACTACACCTTC
CSARSGKDYTF
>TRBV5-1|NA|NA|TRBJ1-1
TGCGCCAGCAGCTACGGACGGGGCACTGAAGCTTTCTTT
CASSYGRGTEAFF
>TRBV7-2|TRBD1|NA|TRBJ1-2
TGTGCCAGCAGTCTCGACAGGGGGCAAGGTGGCTACACCTTC
CASSLDRGQGGYTF
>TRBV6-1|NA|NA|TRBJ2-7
TGTGCCAGCAGGAACAGGGAGATGGGGTCCTACGAGCAGTACTTC
CASRNREMGSYEQYF
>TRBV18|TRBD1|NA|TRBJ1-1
TGTGCCAGCTCACACTTTACAGGGGACAAGGACACTGAAGCTTTCTTT
CASSHFTGDKDTEAFF
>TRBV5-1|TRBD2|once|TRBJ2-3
TGCGCCAGCAGCTTGGGGAGCAGCGGGGGCCACCCCGATACGCAGTATTTT
CASSLGSSGGHPDTQYF
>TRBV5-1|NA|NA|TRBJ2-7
TGCGCCAGCAGCTTCCAAAACTCCTACGAGCAGTACTTC
CASSFQNSYEQYF
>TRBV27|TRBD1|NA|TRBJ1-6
TGTGCCAGCAGTTTCGGGACAGATAATTCACCCCTCCACTTT
CASSFGTDNSPLHF
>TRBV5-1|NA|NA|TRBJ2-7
TGCGCCAGCAGCTCCGGGACTGGGACCTACGAGCAGTACTTC
CASSSGTGTYEQYF
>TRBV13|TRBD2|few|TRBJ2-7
TGTGCCAGCAGCTGGACTAGCGGGGGGTTAAGCTACGAGCAGTACTTC
CASSWTSGGLSYEQYF
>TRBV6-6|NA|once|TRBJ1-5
TGTGCCAGCAGCCTGACCCCCAGAGCGCAGCCCCAGCATTTT
CASSLTPRAQPQHF
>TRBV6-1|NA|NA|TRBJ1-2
TGTGCCAGCACCAACATCGACGGGGGGGGCTATGGCTACACCTTC
CASTNIDGGGYGYTF
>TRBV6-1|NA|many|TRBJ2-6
TGTGCCAGCAGTGACCTAGGGGGTGGGGCCAACGTCCTGACTTTC
CASSDLGGGANVLTF
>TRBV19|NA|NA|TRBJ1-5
TGTGCCAGCACGGGTTATCAATTCAGTCAGCCCCAGCATTTT
CASTGYQFSQPQHF
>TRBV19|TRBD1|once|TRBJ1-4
TGTGCCAGTAGGGACAGGGCGTCAACTAATGAAAAACTGTTTTTT
CASRDRASTNEKLFF
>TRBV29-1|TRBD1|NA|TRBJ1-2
TGCAGCGTTGATCGGGAGGGGGCGGGTGGCTACACCTTC
CSVDREGAGGYTF
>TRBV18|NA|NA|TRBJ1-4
TGTGCCAGCTCACCACGAGCAACTAATGAAAAACTGTTTTTT
CASSPRATNEKLFF
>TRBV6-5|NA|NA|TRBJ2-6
TGTGCCAGCAGTTACCTAATCTTCTCTGGGGCCAACGTCCTGACTTTC
CASSYLIFSGANVLTF
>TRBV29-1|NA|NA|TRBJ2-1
TGCAGCGTTGTCCAACGGAGCTCCTACAATGAGCAGTTCTTC
CSVVQRSSYNEQFF